Sequencing of this T cell receptor (beta chain) was carried out in a study of T cell repertoires in cytomegalovirus infection. Turning to the study itself: Indicated by public TCR beta signatures were CMV infection and matching HLA type.

TCRdb used MiXCR to reprocess the reads, holding one entry per CDR3 protein. The sample records roughly 800,000 distinct CDR3 sequences, 25% to 35% being singletons. Per germline, CDR1 KGHSH and CDR2 LQKENI. The CDR3 has 14 amino acids. The ends were cut back, 2 bases at V and 6 bases at J, with 13 bases in the middle. Concerning this clonotype: What it binds is unknown.

The chain links TRBV18 to TRBJ1-2, with D perhaps matching TRBD1 (5 bases). The sequence came from a human donor in good health (CMV status not recorded). Some clones in this sample may be carry-over from other donors' samples. Here the sequenced sample was cultured CD8+ T cells from PBMCs, taken from culture after CMV antigen stimulation. The CDR3 reads CASSPLQEEDGYTF. The CDR3 nucleotides read TGTGCCAGCTCACCATTACAGGAGGAGGATGGCTACACCTTC.